The 25 T cell receptor beta chains below come from one sample, sequenced in a study of T-cell memory formation after mild COVID-19. TCRdb reanalysed the 5' RACE reads using MiXCR and keeps one entry per CDR3 protein. The sample holds about half a million distinct CDR3 sequences, roughly 20% seen once. The specimen sequenced was PBMCs or a T cell subset sorted from them (not recorded which). The origin of the receptors is an adult woman who had mild COVID-19 (a few samples of this study predate the infection). Cell type and time point are not known.

This clonotype has more than one count but fewer than ten. The chain uses TRBV12-3 or TRBV12-4 and TRBJ2-7; TRBD2 agrees at 8 bases. Trimming removed 4 bases from V and 6 bases from J; junction bases left unmatched: 8. CDR3 length: 14 amino acids. CDR3 bases: TGTGCCAGCAGTTGGGGGATAGCGGGATCCGAGCAGTACTTC. Translated: CASSWGIAGSEQYF.

The sample holds a few counts of this clonotype. The J gene is TRBJ1-2, the V gene TRBV21-1; no DNA check was done on the table's D call, TRBD1. TRBV21-1 is classified as a pseudogene. The CDR3 is 14 residues long. CDR3: CASSTWDRIHGYTF. The CDR3, as DNA: TGTGCCAGCAGTACCTGGGACAGAATCCATGGCTACACCTTC.

The chain couples TRBV11-2 to TRBJ2-7; D is undetermined. V shed 0 bases and J shed 6 bases, with 9 bases lying between them. Per germline, CDR1 SGHAT and CDR2 FQNNGV. The CDR3 loop spans 13 amino acids. Here the CDR3 DNA reads TGTGCCAGCAGCTTAGACCCAGCCCCCGAGCAGTACTTC. It is translated as CASSLDPAPEQYF.

This clonotype was seen a few times. The gene calls are TRBV7-8 and TRBJ2-7, with 12 nucleotides matching TRBD1. With V trimmed by 2 bases and J by 9 bases, 8 bases remained unmatched. The CDR3 consists of 15 residues. Germline CDR1 and CDR2: SGHVS and FQNEAQ. This chain's CDR3 is CASSLFGTGGRAQYF. The CDR3 coding sequence is TGTGCCAGCAGCTTATTCGGGACAGGGGGCCGGGCGCAGTACTTC.

This clonotype occurred a few times. The V gene is TRBV20-1, the J gene TRBJ2-3; a weak D match, TRBD2 (5 bases). V lost 0 bases and J lost 4, with 14 bases in between. The CDR3 has 15 residues. Germline values: CDR1 DFQATT, CDR2 SNEGSKA (reference sequence). CDR3 nucleotide sequence: TGCAGTGCTAGAGATACTTTGAGGCGGGCAGATACGCAGTATTTT. Its protein is CSARDTLRRADTQYF.

Only a few counts were recorded for this clonotype. J is TRBJ1-1 and V is TRBV6-2 or TRBV6-3; D uncertain. The CDR3 spans 14 residues. Germline lookup yields CDR1 MNHEY and CDR2 SVGEGT. Trimming pared 5 bases from V and 11 bases from J, leaving 21 bases between. The CDR3: CASSTTSPSIEAFF. CDR3 bases: TGTGCCAGCAGTACTACCTCGCCTTCGATCGAGGCTTTCTTT.

This clonotype was picked up a small number of times. The rearrangement uses TRBV7-8 and TRBJ2-1; TRBD2 might be the D (6 bases). This CDR3 spans 15 amino acids. CDR1 is SGHVS, CDR2 FQNEAQ, per germline. Trimming cost V 1 base and J 3 bases, with 10 bases left between them. The CDR3 here is CASSLDGSGYNEQFF. In nucleotides, the CDR3 is TGTGCCAGCAGCTTAGACGGTAGCGGCTACAATGAGCAGTTCTTC.

This clonotype showed up many times. The chain carries TRBV7-3 and TRBJ2-5, with 8 nucleotides matching TRBD2. CDR1 is SGHTA and CDR2 is FQGTGA in the germline V gene. The ends lost 5 bases at V and 4 bases at J; junction bases unmatched: 12. This CDR3 contains 16 residues. The CDR3 spells CASSLPGSTSAETQYF. CDR3 DNA: TGTGCCAGCAGCCTCCCCGGATCGACTAGCGCAGAGACCCAGTACTTC.

J is TRBJ2-7 and V is TRBV3-1; TRBD2 agrees at 15 bases. The CDR3 covers 18 residues. V dropped 5 bases and J dropped 5; count of bases not matched to a gene: 13. The germline V gene encodes CDR1 LGHDT and CDR2 YNNKEL (reference sequence). The chain's CDR3 is CASSSRGARTSGRDEQYF. The CDR3, as DNA: TGTGCCAGCAGCTCACGAGGAGCCAGGACTAGCGGGAGGGACGAGCAGTACTTC.

V is TRBV29-1 and J is TRBJ2-5; unclear D gene. The CDR3 extends over 11 amino acids. Trimming left V 5 bases short and J 2 bases short, with 6 bases between. In germline, CDR1 is SQVTM, CDR2 ANQGSEA. The DNA for the CDR3 is TGCAGCGTTCCTGGGCAAGAGACCCAGTACTTC. It codes for CSVPGQETQYF.

This clonotype was detected a few times. The chain couples TRBV10-3 to TRBJ2-7, with D perhaps TRBD1 (6 bases). V shed 6 bases and J shed 1 base, with 13 bases lying between them. Germline V gene sequence: CDR1 ENHRY, CDR2 SYGVKD. The CDR3 covers 14 residues. This CDR3 reads CAIRTQGTSYEQYF. The CDR3 DNA follows: TGTGCCATCAGGACACAGGGAACGTCCTACGAGCAGTACTTC.

The genes are TRBV5-1 and TRBJ2-3; 7 nucleotides align to TRBD1. The CDR3 spans 15 residues. The V gene's germline CDR1 is SGHRS and CDR2 YFSETQ. V lost 0 bases and J lost 3; bases outside the gene matches: 4. The CDR3 is CASSLVGGETDTQYF. CDR3 bases: TGCGCCAGCAGCTTGGTAGGGGGCGAAACAGATACGCAGTATTTT.

This clonotype turned up a few times. This sequence joins TRBV5-1 and TRBJ1-1; D possibly corresponds to TRBD1 (6 bases). The CDR3 spans 14 residues. V lost 3 bases to trimming and J lost 1 base, with 10 bases between them. The germline V gene encodes CDR1 SGHRS and CDR2 YFSETQ. The chain's CDR3 is CASSSQGSNTEAFF. Written as DNA, the CDR3 is TGCGCCAGCAGCTCTCAGGGGTCGAACACTGAAGCTTTCTTT.

The J gene is TRBJ1-2, the V gene TRBV7-3; 8 bases are shared with TRBD1. The germline CDR1 and CDR2 sequences are SGHTA and FQGTGA. The length of the CDR3 is 15 residues. V shed 2 bases, J shed 4 bases, and the junction held 6 bases outside the gene matches. The CDR3: CASSLWQGAPYGYTF. The CDR3 DNA is TGTGCCAGCAGCTTATGGCAGGGGGCGCCCTATGGCTACACCTTC.

In this sample, this clonotype turned up many times. The V call is TRBV30, the J call TRBJ2-1; D uncertain. The CDR3 is 14 residues long. V gave up 3 bases and J gave up 2 bases, with 11 bases separating them. The germline gives CDR1 GTSNPN, CDR2 SVGIG (reference sequence). Here the CDR3 DNA reads TGTGCCTGGAGCCGCTCTATGGCCTACAATGAGCAGTTCTTC. Translation: CAWSRSMAYNEQFF. The variable domain in full, with the rest retrieved from reference TRBV30 and TRBJ2-1, is SQTIHQWPATLVQPVGSPLSLECTVEGTSNPNLYWYRQAAGRGLQLLFYSVGIGQISSEVPQNLSASRPQDRQFILSSKKLLLSDSGFYLCAWSRSMAYNEQFFGPGTRLTVL.

The chain couples TRBV15 to TRBJ2-7, with D possibly being TRBD1 or TRBD2 (5 bases each). Germline values: CDR1 LNHNV, CDR2 YYDKDF (reference sequence). With 0 bases removed from V and 6 bases from J, the gap between germline ends came to 9 bases. This CDR3 has 13 residues. CDR3 amino acids: CATSRDGTSEQYF. The CDR3 DNA follows: TGTGCCACCAGCAGAGATGGGACGTCCGAGCAGTACTTC.

This clonotype showed up just a few times. The J gene is TRBJ2-3, the V gene TRBV29-1; D perhaps matches TRBD2 (6 bases). V was pared by 8 bases and J by 3 bases, with 24 bases between. CDR1 is SQVTM and CDR2 is ANQGSEA in the germline V gene. This CDR3 region has 16 residues. As DNA, the CDR3 is TGCAGCACTCGGGGGATGACCCGTCGTAGAACAGATACGCAGTATTTT. Translating gives CSTRGMTRRRTDTQYF.

The J gene is TRBJ1-5, the V gene TRBV12-3 or TRBV12-4, with 11 bases fitting TRBD1. The CDR3 has 15 amino acids. The ends lost 4 bases at V and 6 bases at J; junction bases unmatched: 5. The CDR3: CASSYPGQGGQPQHF. CDR3 nucleotide sequence: TGTGCCAGCAGTTACCCGGGACAGGGGGGTCAGCCCCAGCATTTT.

The chain uses TRBV5-1 and TRBJ1-1, with TRBD1 identical over 10 bases. The CDR3 has 18 amino acids. Germline V lookup: CDR1 SGHRS, CDR2 YFSETQ. Losses at the gene ends were 1 base for V and 4 bases for J; bases not matched to a gene: 13. The CDR3 sequence is CASSLRPGQGIRSTEAFF. The CDR3 bases are TGCGCCAGCAGCTTGAGGCCGGGACAGGGGATACGGAGCACTGAAGCTTTCTTT. Filled out from reference TRBV5-1 and TRBJ1-1, the complete variable domain reads KAGVTQTPRYLIKTRGQQVTLSCSPISGHRSVSWYQQTPGQGLQFLFEYFSETQRNKGNFPGRFSGRQFSNSRSEMNVSTLELGDSALYLCASSLRPGQGIRSTEAFFGQGTRLTVV.

The table lists this clonotype with a few counts. The chain carries TRBV7-9 and TRBJ2-2, with 14 bases that match TRBD2. CDR1 and CDR2 (germline): SEHNR, FQNEAQ (reference sequence). Trimming removed 5 bases from V and 7 bases from J; junction bases left unmatched: 9. This CDR3 contains 17 residues. The CDR3 loop reads CASSHSGLAGVVGELFF. CDR3 coding DNA: TGTGCCAGCAGCCACTCGGGACTAGCGGGAGTGGTCGGGGAGCTGTTTTTT. The full variable domain, rest sourced from reference TRBV7-9 and TRBJ2-2, is DTGVSQNPRHKITKRGQNVTFRCDPISEHNRLYWYRQTLGQGPEFLTYFQNEAQLEKSRLLSDRFSAERPKGSFSTLEIQRTEQGDSAMYLCASSHSGLAGVVGELFFGEGSRLTVL.

At least ten counts were recorded for this clonotype. The chain uses TRBV20-1 and TRBJ1-1, with 9 positions matching TRBD1. V shed 7 bases, J shed 5 bases, and the junction held 8 bases outside the gene matches. Germline values: CDR1 DFQATT, CDR2 SNEGSKA (reference sequence). This CDR3 is built from 13 residues. CDR3 sequence reads: CSVPGQGGTEAFF. The CDR3 bases are TGCAGTGTCCCGGGACAGGGAGGGACTGAAGCTTTCTTT.

The V call is TRBV7-8, the J call TRBJ1-2, with D perhaps matching TRBD1 (5 bases). Trimming removed 2 bases at V and 2 bases at J, with 9 bases between. This CDR3 is built from 14 residues. Germline V gene data show CDR1 as SGHVS and CDR2 as FQNEAQ. The CDR3 sequence: CASSLTGLNYGYTF. In nucleotides, the CDR3 is TGTGCCAGCAGCTTAACAGGACTAAACTATGGCTACACCTTC.

This clonotype has only a few counts. The rearrangement links TRBV12-3 or TRBV12-4 to TRBJ2-5; D not certain. V lost 4 bases and J lost 5, with 14 bases in between. CDR3 length equals 14 residues. This chain's CDR3 is CASSSSWGRETQYF. DNA for the CDR3: TGTGCCAGCAGTTCGTCCTGGGGTCGGGAGACCCAGTACTTC.

Ten or more counts support this clonotype. This chain links TRBV27 with TRBJ1-1, with 7 bases aligning to TRBD1. The length of the CDR3 is 14 residues. Per germline, CDR1 MNHEY and CDR2 SMNVEV (reference sequence). V shed 5 bases, J shed 5 bases, and the junction held 8 bases outside the gene matches. CDR3 DNA sequence: TGTGCCAGCAGTCGGACGACAGGGTGGACTGAAGCTTTCTTT. It yields the protein CASSRTTGWTEAFF.

This clonotype was recorded a few times. CDR3 bases: TGTGCCAGCAGCTTAGCGCTTGTCGACCACTCCTACGAGCAGTACTTC. Its translation is CASSLALVDHSYEQYF. V is TRBV7-8 and J is TRBJ2-7; D uncertain. The germline CDR1 and CDR2 sequences are SGHVS and FQNEAQ. Between the trimmed V and J ends, which lost 0 bases and 0 bases, there was a span of 12 bases. CDR3 length equals 16 residues.